The 26 T cell receptor beta chains in this list originate from one sample, sequenced in a study of Ad26.COV2.S vaccination and SARS-CoV-2 variants. Assay: immunoSEQ multiplex PCR; the TCRdb copy retains only in-frame clones and omits some. The sample consists of fewer than 400,000 clones, roughly 90% of them appearing once. Documented treatment: some 19 received Ad26.COV2.S at low or high dose, single or two shots; several received placebo; per-sample allocation not given. Sample collection was performed on day 63 after the first vaccine or placebo injection. The specimen comprised peripheral blood, sampled in a trial of Ad26.COV2.S vaccine versus placebo. These receptors came from a person between 18 and 59 years old who received the Ad26.COV2.S COVID-19 vaccine or a placebo.

The V and J genes are TRBV4-3 and TRBJ2-7; D not certain. This CDR3 is 14 amino acids long. The V gene lost 0 bases and the J gene lost 2 bases, with 8 bases spanning the gap. Germline V gene sequence: CDR1 LGHNA, CDR2 YSLEER. The CDR3: CASSQDISTYEQYF. CDR3 bases: TGCGCCAGCAGCCAAGATATATCCACCTACGAGCAGTACTTC.

V and J are TRBV4-2 and TRBJ2-7; 11 bases are a match to TRBD2. This CDR3 has 15 amino acids. The germline CDR1 and CDR2 sequences are LGHNA and YNFKEQ. J was trimmed by 5 bases and V by 1 base; bases with no gene match: 4. CDR3: CASSQVSGGADEQYF. As DNA, the CDR3 is TGTGCCAGCAGCCAAGTTAGCGGGGGGGCGGACGAGCAGTACTTC.

This clone was seen only a few times. The chain uses TRBV6-1 and TRBJ2-1; D uncertain. Germline CDR1 and CDR2: MNHNS and SASEGT. Trimming left V 3 bases short and J 1 base short, with 7 bases between. The CDR3 covers 14 residues. CDR3 sequence (DNA): TGTGCCAGCAGTGATAGGGAATCCTACAATGAGCAGTTCTTC. Translating it yields CASSDRESYNEQFF.

V usage is TRBV18 and J usage is TRBJ1-2; 7 positions agree with TRBD1. Germline loops: CDR1 KGHSH, CDR2 LQKENI. This CDR3 is built from 15 residues. V lost 3 bases and J lost 5; bases outside the gene matches: 9. The CDR3 bases are TGTGCCAGCTCACCTAACGACAGGGCGGCGTATGGCTACACCTTC. Translated, it gives CASSPNDRAAYGYTF.

This clone was detected once. The chain combines TRBV18 with TRBJ2-5; 7 bases match TRBD1. V shed 3 bases, J shed 1 base, and the junction held 5 bases outside the gene matches. Germline CDR1 KGHSH, CDR2 LQKENI. The CDR3 sequence is 15 residues long. For the CDR3, the DNA is TGTGCCAGCTCACCGGTCGGGACAGTCCAAGAGACCCAGTACTTC. This codes for CASSPVGTVQETQYF.

The chain is built from TRBV19 and TRBJ1-1; 8 positions match TRBD1. V lost 3 bases and J lost 6; bases outside the gene matches: 9. CDR3 length: 15 residues. CDR1 and CDR2 from the germline V gene are LNHDA and SQIVND (reference sequence). CDR3: CASSIGTGQRAEAFF. CDR3 coding DNA: TGTGCCAGTAGTATCGGGACAGGTCAGAGGGCTGAAGCTTTCTTT.

The V call is TRBV15, the J call TRBJ1-2; 8 nucleotides align to TRBD1. Per the germline V gene, CDR1 is LNHNV and CDR2 is YYDKDF (reference sequence). After removal of 3 bases from V and 4 bases from J, the junction contained 4 bases not matched to a gene. The CDR3 loop spans 14 amino acids. The CDR3 nucleotides are TGTGCCACCAGCAGTGACAGGGGTTCCTATGGCTACACCTTC. Translating gives CATSSDRGSYGYTF. Combining the CDR3 with reference TRBV15 and TRBJ1-2 gives the whole variable domain DAMVIQNPRYQVTQFGKPVTLSCSQTLNHNVMYWYQQKSSQAPKLLFHYYDKDFNNEADTPDNFQSRRPNTSFCFLDIRSPGLGDTAMYLCATSSDRGSYGYTFGSGTRLTVV.

J is TRBJ2-2 and V is TRBV29-1; no reliable D call. Germline V gene data show CDR1 as SQVTM and CDR2 as ANQGSEA. V was cut by 5 bases and J by 7 bases, with 8 bases left in between. This CDR3 contains 11 residues. CDR3 coding DNA: TGCAGCGTTAGCCAAATCGGGGAGCTGTTTTTT. Amino acid sequence: CSVSQIGELFF.

The sample holds one count of this clone. The chain carries TRBV23-1 and TRBJ1-5; D call uncertain. TRBV23-1 is identified as an open reading frame with a role that is uncertain. The CDR3 is 14 residues long. V lost 1 base, J lost 6 bases, and 10 bases lay in between. The CDR3 DNA sequence: TGCGCCAGCAGTCAATTGGGTTACATTCAGCCCCAGCATTTT. Translated, it gives CASSQLGYIQPQHF.

The chain uses TRBV7-6 and TRBJ1-1; D might be TRBD1 (6 bases). V dropped 4 bases and J dropped 1 base, with 22 bases sitting between them. This CDR3 comprises 18 residues. The germline V gene encodes CDR1 SGHVS and CDR2 FNYEAQ. The CDR3 spells CASSSLGAGAMENTEAFF. DNA for the CDR3: TGTGCCAGCAGCTCCTTAGGGGCAGGGGCGATGGAGAACACTGAAGCTTTCTTT.

The chain couples TRBV30 to TRBJ1-6; D possibly corresponds to TRBD1 (5 bases). Germline V gene sequence: CDR1 GTSNPN, CDR2 SVGIG (reference sequence). There are 12 residues in the CDR3. V lost 1 base, J lost 10 bases, and 8 bases lay in between. The CDR3 nucleotides read TGTGCCTGGAGTGGAGGGGCCTCACCCCTCCACTTT. Protein: CAWSGGASPLHF.

The chain joins TRBV12-3 or TRBV12-4 to TRBJ1-1, with D unclear. CDR3 length equals 13 residues. V lost 6 bases to trimming and J lost 7 bases, with 15 bases between them. The CDR3 loop reads CASSLAPWIEAFF. In DNA form, the CDR3 reads TGTGCCAGCAGCTTGGCCCCTTGGATTGAAGCTTTCTTT.

The rearrangement uses TRBV9 and TRBJ2-3; 8 nucleotides align to TRBD2. The CDR3 is 14 amino acids. After removal of 2 bases from V and 1 base from J, the junction contained 0 bases not matched to a gene. Germline lookup yields CDR1 SGDLS and CDR2 YYNGEE. The CDR3 DNA sequence: TGTGCCAGCAGCGTTAGCGGGGGCACAGATACGCAGTATTTT. This encodes CASSVSGGTDTQYF. Filled out from reference TRBV9 and TRBJ2-3, the complete variable domain reads DSGVTQTPKHLITATGQRVTLRCSPRSGDLSVYWYQQSLDQGLQFLIQYYNGEERAKGNILERFSAQQFPDLHSELNLSSLELGDSALYFCASSVSGGTDTQYFGPGTRLTVL.

The gene calls are TRBV7-9 and TRBJ2-2; D unresolved. Trimming removed 2 bases from V and 6 bases from J, with 1 base in between. This CDR3 has 11 residues. The V gene's germline CDR1 is SEHNR and CDR2 FQNEAQ (reference sequence). CDR3 residues: CASSLPGELFF. In DNA, the CDR3 is TGTGCCAGCAGCTTACCCGGGGAGCTGTTTTTT.

The V call is TRBV5-5, the J call TRBJ2-3, with TRBD1 matching 7 bases. Trimming at V came to 2 bases and at J to 4 bases, leaving 1 base not matched to a gene. The CDR3 loop spans 13 amino acids. Germline CDR1 SGHKS, CDR2 YYEKEE (reference sequence). The CDR3 bases are TGTGCCAGCAGCTTTACAGGGGCAGATACGCAGTATTTT. Amino acid sequence: CASSFTGADTQYF.

The chain links TRBV5-4 to TRBJ2-7; D is uncertain. V lost 2 bases to trimming and J lost 7 bases, with 10 bases between them. Germline V gene sequence: CDR1 SGHNT, CDR2 YYREEE (reference sequence). There are 12 residues in the CDR3. The CDR3 DNA reads TGTGCCAGCAGCTTCGGTACGAAGGAGCAGTACTTC. Its translation: CASSFGTKEQYF.

The J gene is TRBJ1-4, the V gene TRBV18; no clear D gene. This CDR3 has 14 amino acids. Per the germline V gene, CDR1 is KGHSH and CDR2 is LQKENI. Trimming took off 3 bases at V and 5 bases at J, with 10 bases between the two ends. The CDR3 DNA reads as TGTGCCAGCTCACCCTCTCTGGGGAATGAAAAACTGTTTTTT. Its protein product is CASSPSLGNEKLFF.

V usage is TRBV6-5 and J usage is TRBJ1-3; TRBD1 matches 7 bases. The length of the CDR3 is 16 residues. V shed 0 bases and J 3 bases; nucleotides not matched to a gene: 5. Germline loops: CDR1 MNHEY, CDR2 SVGAGI. CDR3: CASSYSEGALGNTIYF. In DNA, the CDR3 is TGTGCCAGCAGTTACTCAGAGGGGGCGCTTGGAAACACCATATATTTT.

This chain uses TRBV18 with TRBJ2-3; 7 nucleotides line up with TRBD2. This CDR3 has 16 amino acids. Germline CDR1 and CDR2: KGHSH and LQKENI. Trimming at V came to 0 bases and at J to 4 bases, leaving 7 bases not matched to a gene. The CDR3 sequence is CASSPPSSGVADTQYF. As DNA, the CDR3 is TGTGCCAGCTCACCACCGTCCAGCGGGGTAGCAGATACGCAGTATTTT.

This clone occurred a few times. The rearrangement uses TRBV21-1 and TRBJ1-2. TRBV21-1 is described as a pseudogene. The CDR3 has 14 amino acids. As DNA, the CDR3 is TGTGCCAGCAGCCGGGCGGGTGGCGACTATGGCTACACCTTC. Its translation: CASSRAGGDYGYTF.

The chain carries TRBV5-6 and TRBJ2-3; 12 bases fit TRBD2. Germline V gives CDR1 SGHDT, CDR2 YYEEEE. The V segment lost 3 bases and the J segment 2 bases; nucleotides outside the gene matches: 4. The CDR3 spans 16 residues. The CDR3 sequence is CASSYGLAGPTDTQYF. The CDR3, as DNA: TGTGCCAGCAGCTACGGACTAGCGGGGCCCACAGATACGCAGTATTTT. The full variable domain, its missing parts supplied by reference TRBV5-6 and TRBJ2-3, is DAGVTQSPTHLIKTRGQQVTLRCSPKSGHDTVSWYQQALGQGPQFIFQYYEEEERQRGNFPDRFSGHQFPNYSSELNVNALLLGDSALYLCASSYGLAGPTDTQYFGPGTRLTVL.

The sample holds one count of this clone. V and J are TRBV9 and TRBJ1-2, with TRBD1 matching over 9 bases. After removal of 4 bases from V and 6 bases from J, the junction contained 4 bases not matched to a gene. This CDR3 comprises 13 residues. Germline CDR1 is SGDLS and CDR2 is YYNGEE. CDR3 in amino acids: CASSTRDRDGYTF. The CDR3 DNA is TGTGCCAGCAGCACCCGGGACAGGGATGGCTACACCTTC.

The rearrangement links TRBV27 to TRBJ2-3, with 8 bases lining up with TRBD2. Germline values: CDR1 MNHEY, CDR2 SMNVEV (reference sequence). This CDR3 region has 17 residues. Trimming cost V 5 bases and J 5 bases; bases outside gene matches: 15. The CDR3, as DNA: TGTGCCAGCAGTCCCCCCGCGGGGGGCCTAGGGGTAGATACGCAGTATTTT. It yields the protein CASSPPAGGLGVDTQYF.

CDR3 in amino acids: CASIRTVGTYEQYF. The CDR3 bases are TGTGCCAGCATTCGGACGGTGGGTACCTACGAGCAGTACTTC. The J gene is TRBJ2-7, the V gene TRBV6-5; no definite D call. Germline CDR1 and CDR2: MNHEY and SVGAGI. Trimming took 7 bases from V and 2 from J, leaving 15 bases between them. This CDR3 has 14 residues.

The genes are TRBV11-2 and TRBJ1-1; D gene unclear. Trimming removed 5 bases from V and 2 bases from J, with 3 bases in between. This CDR3 spans 11 amino acids. The germline V gene encodes CDR1 SGHAT and CDR2 FQNNGV. For the CDR3, the DNA is TGTGCCAGCAGCGAAAACACTGAAGCTTTCTTT. Translation: CASSENTEAFF.

This clone was observed once. The chain carries TRBV29-1 and TRBJ1-2; D is perhaps TRBD1 (5 bases). CDR3 size: 16 residues. Trimming took off 4 bases at V and 2 bases at J, with 20 bases between the two ends. CDR1 is SQVTM and CDR2 is ANQGSEA in the germline V gene. DNA of the CDR3: TGCAGCGTTGGAGATGAGGGCCGGGGGTCAAACTATGGCTACACCTTC. This sequence encodes CSVGDEGRGSNYGYTF.